Shown below are 23 T cell receptor beta chains from a single sample sequenced in a study of cytomegalovirus exposure and HLA in healthy donors. PCR was performed using 60 Vbeta and 13 Jbeta primers. Sequencing was performed with immunoSEQ multiplex PCR; in TCRdb, only in-frame clones are kept and a portion is missing. The profile covers some 150,000 clones, with roughly 76% appearing a single time and around 13% taken by the ten largest. The specimen sequenced was PBMCs. The source of these receptors is a woman aged 45 to 65 in good health and CMV-seronegative.

The chain links TRBV7-2 to TRBJ2-3; 12 bases agree with TRBD2. Looked up from germline, CDR1 is SGHTA and CDR2 is FQGNSA. The CDR3 is made up of 18 amino acids. V trimming: 2 bases; J trimming: 5 bases; junction bases outside the gene matches: 11. The CDR3, as DNA: TGTGCCAGCAGCTTATCGGGAAAGGCTAGCGGGAGGGGAGATACGCAGTATTTT. Translated: CASSLSGKASGRGDTQYF.

The chain recombines TRBV28 with TRBJ1-6, with TRBD1 matching 7 bases. The V and J ends lost 7 bases and 7 bases, in that order; junction bases with no gene match: 7. CDR1 is MDHEN and CDR2 is SYDVKM in the germline V gene. This CDR3 has 14 amino acids. As DNA, the CDR3 is TGTGCCAGCATAGGGGGGACAGCAAATTCACCCCTCCACTTT. Its translation: CASIGGTANSPLHF.

The chain carries TRBV10-3 and TRBJ1-1; maybe TRBD1 (6 bases). Trimming removed 0 bases from V and 1 base from J, with 9 bases in between. The CDR3 loop spans 15 amino acids. Germline CDR1 ENHRY, CDR2 SYGVKD. CDR3 nucleotide sequence: TGTGCCATCAGTGAGTCTGACAGGACGAACACTGAAGCTTTCTTT. Its protein product is CAISESDRTNTEAFF.

The V and J genes are TRBV5-6 and TRBJ2-7; TRBD2 agrees at 7 bases. This CDR3 spans 13 amino acids. CDR1 is SGHDT, CDR2 YYEEEE, per germline. The V segment lost 1 base and the J segment 4 bases; nucleotides outside the gene matches: 2. CDR3 nucleotides: TGTGCCAGCAGCTTGAGGACTAGTTACGAGCAGTACTTC. This translates into CASSLRTSYEQYF.

V is TRBV19 and J is TRBJ1-5; 9 bases are shared with TRBD1. This CDR3 contains 16 residues. V was pared by 5 bases and J by 7 bases, with 12 bases of the junction left unmatched. Germline-derived CDR1 and CDR2 are LNHDA and SQIVND (reference sequence). CDR3 DNA: TGTGCCAGTAGTTTCCGGACAGGGGAGGGAGGACAGCCCCAGCATTTT. It translates to CASSFRTGEGGQPQHF.

The V and J genes are TRBV11-1 and TRBJ2-7; 10 bases agree with TRBD2. The V gene's germline CDR1 is SGHAT and CDR2 FQDESV (reference sequence). The CDR3 spans 17 residues. The ends lost 1 base at V and 0 bases at J; junction bases unmatched: 6. The CDR3 here is CASSLDSSGGLSYEQYF. For the CDR3, the DNA is TGTGCCAGCAGCTTAGACTCTAGCGGGGGCCTCTCCTACGAGCAGTACTTC.

The J gene is TRBJ2-5, the V gene TRBV7-9, with D maybe TRBD2 (5 bases). The end of the DNA is better explained by TRBJ2-7, so the J call may be wrong. The germline V gene has CDR1 SEHNR and CDR2 FQNEAQ (reference sequence). The CDR3 sequence is 14 residues long. CDR3: CASSLSIPGGEQYF. For the CDR3, the DNA is TGTGCCAGCAGTCTCTCTATCCCAGGAGGCGAGCAGTACTTC.

The rearrangement joins TRBV5-4 to TRBJ2-5; no firm D call. Looked up from germline, CDR1 is SGHNT and CDR2 is YYREEE (reference sequence). This CDR3 comprises 14 residues. Trimming cost V 2 bases and J 5 bases, with 13 bases left between them. CDR3 in amino acids: CASSFGSLVETQYF. In nucleotides, the CDR3 is TGTGCCAGCAGCTTCGGGTCCCTCGTTGAGACCCAGTACTTC.

The chain joins TRBV7-2 to TRBJ1-2; TRBD1 agrees at 7 bases. After removal of 4 bases from V and 4 bases from J, the junction contained 6 bases not matched to a gene. The CDR3 length is 14 residues. CDR1 is SGHTA, CDR2 FQGNSA, per germline. The chain's CDR3 is CASSSTGDGYGYTF. In nucleotides, the CDR3 is TGTGCCAGCAGCTCCACAGGGGACGGCTATGGCTACACCTTC. Combining the CDR3 with reference TRBV7-2 and TRBJ1-2 gives the whole variable domain GAGVSQSPSNKVTEKGKDVELRCDPISGHTALYWYRQSLGQGLEFLIYFQGNSAPDKSGLPSDRFSAERTGGSVSTLTIQRTQQEDSAVYLCASSSTGDGYGYTFGSGTRLTVV.

This rearrangement joins TRBV2 to TRBJ2-1; 11 nucleotides match TRBD2. The germline CDR1 and CDR2 sequences are SNHLY and FYNNEI. This CDR3 region has 13 residues. V shed 5 bases, J shed 9 bases, and the junction held 3 bases outside the gene matches. This CDR3 reads CASSQTSGVEQFF. Written as DNA, the CDR3 is TGTGCCAGCAGTCAGACTAGCGGGGTTGAGCAGTTCTTC. Full variable domain (outside the CDR3, taken from reference TRBV2 and TRBJ2-1): EPEVTQTPSHQVTQMGQEVILRCVPISNHLYFYWYRQILGQKVEFLVSFYNNEISEKSEIFDDQFSVERPDGSNFTLKIRSTKLEDSAMYFCASSQTSGVEQFFGPGTRLTVL.

The chain links TRBV7-2 to TRBJ2-1, with D perhaps TRBD2 (7 bases). V gave up 1 base and J gave up 7 bases, with 11 bases separating them. CDR3 length equals 14 residues. CDR1 is SGHTA and CDR2 is FQGNSA in the germline V gene. The CDR3 spells CASSLVGGANEQFF. CDR3 nucleotides: TGTGCCAGCAGCTTAGTTGGGGGGGCAAATGAGCAGTTCTTC.

The rearrangement links TRBV9 to TRBJ2-7; 8 bases fit TRBD2. V shed 3 bases, J shed 6 bases, and the junction held 8 bases outside the gene matches. Germline lookup yields CDR1 SGDLS and CDR2 YYNGEE. This CDR3 is built from 14 residues. This chain's CDR3 is CASSAVASGLEQYF. The CDR3 region has the DNA TGTGCCAGCAGCGCAGTGGCTAGCGGGCTCGAGCAGTACTTC.

The chain combines TRBV14 with TRBJ1-1; 9 bases map to TRBD1. The length of the CDR3 is 13 residues. Germline CDR1 is SGHDN and CDR2 is FVKESK. V was pared by 4 bases and J by 4 bases, with 1 base of the junction left unmatched. The CDR3 protein is CASSLTGGTEAFF. CDR3 bases: TGTGCCAGCAGCCTGACAGGGGGCACTGAAGCTTTCTTT.

The chain is built from TRBV27 and TRBJ1-5; the D gene is possibly TRBD1 (5 bases). Germline lookup yields CDR1 MNHEY and CDR2 SMNVEV (reference sequence). The V and J ends lost 2 bases and 5 bases respectively, with 22 bases between them. The CDR3 has 18 residues. DNA for the CDR3: TGTGCCAGCAGTTTAAGATTTGGGGGGACGGGGGTTCATCAGCCCCAGCATTTT. Amino acid sequence: CASSLRFGGTGVHQPQHF.

This chain joins TRBV5-1 and TRBJ1-4; 10 nucleotides match TRBD1. Unmatched junction bases numbered 7, after V lost 3 bases and J lost 8 bases. Germline CDR1 and CDR2: SGHRS and YFSETQ. The CDR3 has 15 amino acids. CDR3 loop: CASSYDRGLEEKLFF. CDR3 coding DNA: TGCGCCAGCAGCTACGACAGGGGGCTTGAGGAAAAACTGTTTTTT. The full variable domain, completed using reference TRBV5-1 and TRBJ1-4, is KAGVTQTPRYLIKTRGQQVTLSCSPISGHRSVSWYQQTPGQGLQFLFEYFSETQRNKGNFPGRFSGRQFSNSRSEMNVSTLELGDSALYLCASSYDRGLEEKLFFGSGTQLSVL.

This chain joins TRBV9 and TRBJ2-4; TRBD1 is a possible D gene (5 bases). This CDR3 is built from 15 residues. Per germline, CDR1 SGDLS and CDR2 YYNGEE. V lost 0 bases, J lost 0 bases, and 7 bases lay in between. This CDR3 is CASSVDGAAKNIQYF. The CDR3 coding sequence is TGTGCCAGCAGCGTAGATGGGGCAGCCAAAAACATTCAGTACTTC.

The gene calls are TRBV5-1 and TRBJ2-3; perhaps TRBD1 as D (6 bases). Germline CDR1 is SGHRS and CDR2 is YFSETQ. This CDR3 region has 15 residues. The V end was cut by 2 bases, the J end by 0 bases, with 10 bases between. In DNA form, the CDR3 reads TGCGCCAGCAGCTTACAGGACAGAAGCACAGATACGCAGTATTTT. This sequence encodes CASSLQDRSTDTQYF.

This sequence joins TRBV19 and TRBJ1-1; 12 bases fit TRBD1. J gave up 1 base and V 6 bases, and 6 bases lay outside the gene matches. The CDR3 is 16 residues long. The germline gives CDR1 LNHDA, CDR2 SQIVND (reference sequence). Written as DNA, the CDR3 is TGTGCCAGTAGGGGACAGGGGGCCGGGACGAACACTGAAGCTTTCTTT. Translated, it gives CASRGQGAGTNTEAFF.

V usage is TRBV4-3 and J usage is TRBJ1-4; D call uncertain. Looked up from germline, CDR1 is LGHNA and CDR2 is YSLEER. Trimming cost V 0 bases and J 7 bases, with 12 bases left between them. This CDR3 spans 15 amino acids. The CDR3 region is CASSQELGSGEKLFF. The CDR3 region has the DNA TGCGCCAGCAGCCAAGAACTAGGCAGCGGTGAAAAACTGTTTTTT.

This clone has more than one count but fewer than ten. Germline is not matched at one junction end, which may reflect a read error. The gene calls are TRBV5-4 and TRBJ2-3; the match to TRBD2 covers 8 bases. CDR1 and CDR2 (germline): SGHNT, YYREEE (reference sequence). CDR3 length: 15 residues. The CDR3 DNA reads as TGTGCCAGCAGGTTGGCCGGGGGGGCCGTATATACGCAGTATTTT. It translates to CASRLAGGAVYTQYF.

This chain links TRBV7-3 with TRBJ2-1; 7 bases are a match to TRBD1. There are 14 residues in the CDR3. Germline loops: CDR1 SGHTA, CDR2 FQGTGA. Unmatched junction bases numbered 5, after V lost 5 bases and J lost 4 bases. CDR3 DNA: TGTGCCAGCAGCCCCCGGGACAGATACAATGAGCAGTTCTTC. Its translation: CASSPRDRYNEQFF.

The chain combines TRBV21-1 with TRBJ1-5; the D call in the table, TRBD1, was not verified against the DNA. TRBV21-1 is shown as a pseudogene. The CDR3 has 16 residues. As DNA, the CDR3 is TGTGCCAGAACCGGGACAGGACCCCTAGAGGGTCAGCCCCAGCATTTT. It codes for CARTGTGPLEGQPQHF.

This chain connects TRBV6-1 to TRBJ1-6; TRBD1 might be the D (6 bases). V was pared by 5 bases and J by 13 bases, with 15 bases between. Germline V lookup: CDR1 MNHNS, CDR2 SASEGT. The length of the CDR3 is 13 residues. The CDR3 DNA sequence: TGTGCCAGCAGTACTAGACAGGACGTTCCCCTCCACTTT. Amino acids: CASSTRQDVPLHF.